This TCR beta chain comes out of a study of CD8 T cells in Susac syndrome. Reverse transcription used about 0.45 to 1 ug RNA and random hexamers. TCRdb fed the immunoSEQ multiplex PCR reads into MiXCR, producing one record per CDR3 protein. The sample shows 150,000 to 200,000 distinct CDR3 sequences, 92% of them seen only once. The junction had 11 bases not matched to a gene; V was cut back by 0 bases and J by 4 bases. Per germline, CDR1 LGHNA and CDR2 YNFKEQ. The CDR3 runs to 19 residues. Sequencing used CD4+ T cells from PBMCs. The V call is TRBV4-2, the J call TRBJ2-2, with 10 bases fitting TRBD2. This TCR was sampled from a human donor in good health. Here the CDR3 reads CASSQEAQASGRFTGELFF. The CDR3 region has the DNA TGTGCCAGCAGCCAAGAGGCCCAAGCTAGCGGGAGATTCACCGGGGAGCTGTTTTTT.